This entry describes one T cell receptor (beta chain). No antigen is known for it. It was via CD45RO/CCR7/CD25/CD127/CD95/CD27 that CD4+ naive, central memory, regulatory and stem cell-like memory cells were sorted. Expressed TCRB transcripts were sequenced, since all the RNA that had been isolated was reverse transcribed. The repertoire was sequenced with immunoSEQ multiplex PCR; TCRdb's copy has only in-frame clones and lacks some. The profile shows around 240,000 clones, about 71% of them singletons. Germline CDR1 is SQVTM and CDR2 is ANQGSEA. Between the trimmed V and J ends, which lost 6 bases and 8 bases, there was a span of 13 bases. CDR3 length: 12 amino acids. The data originate from a study of beta chain features in type 1 diabetes. Whole-study context: Age, gender, cell numbers and subset yield matched between patients and controls.

Whole-study findings and limits: It was among patients, rather than healthy donors, that naive, central memory and Treg TCRB repertoires appeared more similar. Shortening that was moderate but significant affected the TCRB CDR3s of Type 1 diabetes patients in all four CD4+ subsets.

The receptor's source is a man aged 25-40 years in good health. This chain joins TRBV29-1 and TRBJ1-4; no definite D call. Sequenced input: naive CD4+ T cells from blood. Here the CDR3 DNA reads TGCAGCGTCCGGGCCTTCAACGAAAAACTGTTTTTT. The encoded protein is CSVRAFNEKLFF.